This T cell receptor (beta chain) was captured in a study of blood T cell repertoires in COVID-19. Turning to the study itself: In each case, the material was cDNA or gDNA derived from T cells, B-cell-depleted T cells, or PBMCs.

The table came from immunoSEQ multiplex PCR; TCRdb's copy has only in-frame clones and leaves some out. The sample contains 400,000 to 450,000 clones, roughly 88% of which appear only once. CDR1 and CDR2 from the germline V gene are SGDLS and YYNGEE. The CDR3 loop spans 15 amino acids. Trimming pared 4 bases from V and 0 bases from J, leaving 11 bases between. The rearrangement uses TRBV9 and TRBJ2-1; D perhaps matches TRBD2 (5 bases). Sequencing input: PBMCs or T cells enriched from blood (not recorded which). The TCR sequence derives from a young man who had recovered from COVID-19. Here the CDR3 reads CASSPGEPSYNEQFF. The CDR3 DNA reads TGTGCCAGCAGCCCCGGGGAACCCTCCTACAATGAGCAGTTCTTC.